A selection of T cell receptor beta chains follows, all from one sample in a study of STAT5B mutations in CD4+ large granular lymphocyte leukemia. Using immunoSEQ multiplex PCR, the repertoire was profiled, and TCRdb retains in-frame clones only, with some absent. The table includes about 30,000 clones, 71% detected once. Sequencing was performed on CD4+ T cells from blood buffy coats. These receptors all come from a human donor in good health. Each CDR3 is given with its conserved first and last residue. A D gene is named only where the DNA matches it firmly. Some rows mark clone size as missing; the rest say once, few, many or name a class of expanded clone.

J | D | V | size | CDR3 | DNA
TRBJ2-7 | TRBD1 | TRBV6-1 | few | CASLIGTGGSGEQYF | TGTGCCAGCTTGATAGGAACAGGGGGGTCCGGCGAGCAGTACTTC
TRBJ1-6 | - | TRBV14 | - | CASSLLMVSNSPLHF | TGTGCCAGCAGCCTCTTAATGGTTTCGAATTCACCCCTCCACTTT
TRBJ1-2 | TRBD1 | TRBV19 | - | CASTRGWNYGYTF | TGTGCCAGTACCAGGGGGTGGAACTATGGCTACACCTTC
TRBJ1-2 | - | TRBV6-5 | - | CASTHLEGANYGYTF | TGTGCCAGCACCCATTTGGAGGGAGCTAACTATGGCTACACCTTC
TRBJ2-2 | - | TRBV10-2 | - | CASSELGVAGELFF | TGCGCCAGCAGTGAGCTGGGGGTAGCCGGGGAGCTGTTTTTT
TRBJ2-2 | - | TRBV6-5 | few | CASSYSKQRTGELFF | TGTGCCAGCAGTTACTCGAAACAGCGGACCGGGGAGCTGTTTTTT
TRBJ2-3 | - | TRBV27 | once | CASSLREWNTDTQYF | TGTGCCAGCAGTTTAAGGGAATGGAACACAGATACGCAGTATTTT
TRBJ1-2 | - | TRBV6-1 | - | CASSELKGQNYGYTF | TGTGCCAGCAGTGAATTGAAGGGTCAAAACTATGGCTACACCTTC
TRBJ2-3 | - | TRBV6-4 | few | CASSDQGFGTDTQYF | TGTGCCAGCAGTGACCAAGGGTTTGGCACAGATACGCAGTATTTT
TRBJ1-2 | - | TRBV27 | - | CASSRDGANYGYTF | TGTGCCAGCAGCCGGGACGGTGCTAACTATGGCTACACCTTC